This TCR beta chain stems from a study of vaccination and CD4 T cells after COVID-19 (dated 2022 in TCRdb). For context, the study as a whole: SARS-CoV-2 positivity had been established in the convalescent patients by nasal swab PCR, and mild disease was recorded in several of these patients and severe disease in one. Culture stimuli were overlapping spike peptide pools from SARS-CoV-2 and from the common cold coronaviruses HCoV-NL63, HCoV-OC43 and HCoV-229E. The convalescent cohort included six males and four females, with two Hispanic individuals, seven Caucasians, two Asians and one multiracial person. In control cultures, a CEFX viral epitope pool was used as positive control, an HIV-1 Nef peptide pool was used as negative control, or no peptide was added. In ten to eleven COVID-19 convalescent patients and 4 infection-naive healthy vaccine recipients, researchers compared the spike-specific CD4+ TCR repertoire from before mRNA vaccination with the repertoire from after. Participants received two doses of either the Pfizer-BioNTech BNT162b2 vaccine (n=8) or the Moderna mRNA-1273 vaccine (n=2). Post-vaccine blood samples were obtained a median of about 72 days after the second vaccine dose, with a range of 14 to 241 days. Post-COVID blood samples were collected from convalescent patients a median of around 100 days after diagnosis, with a range of about 35 to 170 days.

What the study reported, not specific to this receptor: Relatively few convalescent patients were included in the study, and early timepoints after natural infection were not analyzed. An increase in the median number of SARS-CoV-2-reactive clonotypes from approximately 23 after infection to a few dozen after vaccination was observed, but the change was not found to be significant. Among the post-vaccine SARS-CoV-2-reactive clones in convalescent patients, a median about 87% showed up only after vaccination, which suggests vaccine-specific priming. Nearly all vaccine-specific clones in convalescent patients (304 of 307) were mono-reactive for SARS-CoV-2 spike rather than cross-reactive with common cold coronaviruses.

The junction shows trimming of 2 bases on V and 2 bases on J, plus 13 bases between the germline ends. As encoded in the germline V gene, CDR1 is SGHTA while CDR2 is FQGNSA. There are 15 amino acids in the CDR3, from cysteine to phenylalanine inclusive. CDR3 DNA only is kept here, 45 bases in frame from base 1. The method was PCR. TCR sequencing of DNA from cultured CD4+ T cells used the Oncomine TCR Beta short-read assay at the Johns Hopkins FTIC core. The QIAamp micro DNA kit was used to extract genomic DNA from the cultured CD4+ T cells. Oncomine TCR Beta libraries made from cultured CD4+ T cells were pooled using unique dual indexes and sequenced on an Illumina iSeq 100. As for the authors' bioinformatics: Non-productive sequences were filtered out, and CDR3s that did not start with C, did not end with F or W, or were shorter than 7 amino acids were discarded. Antigen-specific clonotypes were identified using the MANAFEST web application through comparison of peptide-stimulated wells with reference and other culture wells. To be called positive, a clone needed an FDR below 0.05, an odds ratio above 5, and a productive frequency above 0.1% in at least two of three replicate wells. Clonotypes that were significantly expanded in both SARS-CoV-2 spike wells and at least one common cold coronavirus spike condition were defined as cross-reactive. Using R version 3.6.1, CDR3 homology was evaluated through Levenshtein distances (stringdist) along with unrooted phylogenetic trees (ape). TCRdb cleaned the public reads at Q25 with fastp, built clones with MiXCR and kept in-frame beta chains. Rows are combined by CDR3 protein, so each entry shows the most common genes and DNA. The V and J calls and clone size come from TCRdb's table, not from the authors' own analysis. This sample is represented by more than 11,000 distinct CDR3 sequences; roughly 50% of them were singletons. The ten largest clones capture roughly 9% of the sample.

This clonotype was found a few times. Its cognate antigen has yet to be identified. Base qualities are not recorded, but no much larger clone differs from it by a single base. The intended sense of this specimen's treatment or condition label: approximately nine-day PBMC culture with coronavirus spike peptide pools or control peptides (ViraFEST assay). The study used the ViraFEST assay, which expanded antigen-specific T cells with peptide pools and then identified expanded clonotypes by TCR sequencing. The positive SARS-CoV-2 PCR tests of the convalescent patients were dated from March to December 2020, before the Alpha, Beta and Delta variants emerged in the United States. PBMCs were cultured at two million per well in IMDM supplemented with about 5% human AB serum and 8 to 10 IU/ml IL-2, with approximately 10 ug/ml peptide pools added. On days 3 and 7, half of the culture medium was replaced with fresh IL-2-containing medium. Once the cells had been in culture for less than 12 days, the EasySep CD4+ T cell isolation kit was used to isolate CD4+ T cells by negative selection. Ficoll-Paque Plus gradient centrifugation was used to isolate PBMCs from whole blood, and the isolated PBMCs were then either used fresh or cryopreserved at -140C. Triplicate wells were generally used for each culture condition.

This TCR was sampled from a human donor who had recovered from COVID-19. The rearrangement joined TRBV7-2 to TRBJ2-7, with the D gene not confidently named. Sample: CD4+ T cells from blood, cultured in vitro. The CDR3 region: CASSLQHGDAYEQYF. The DNA sequence reads TGTGCCAGCAGCTTACAGCACGGAGACGCCTACGAGCAGTACTTC.